Below, one T cell receptor beta chain is given with its context. The CDR3 covers 15 residues. The V end lost 8 bases, the J end lost 2 bases, and 19 bases lay between the germline ends. Germline loops: CDR1 MNHEY, CDR2 SMNVEV (reference sequence). The sample is drawn from a study of shared clonotypes between healthy human individuals. The data were produced by immunoSEQ multiplex PCR, yet TCRdb's version contains in-frame clones alone and is incomplete. Altogether roughly 2.4 million clones are present, 90% to 97% being singletons, with the ten largest covering 0.1% to 0.15%. The J gene is TRBJ2-7, the V gene TRBV27, with D perhaps TRBD1 (6 bases). Material for sequencing was naive CD4+ T cells sorted from blood. Indicated subset: CD45RA+ positively selected. The sequence was collected from a man aged 18 to 35 in good health. Here the CDR3 DNA reads TGTGCCAGCGGAGTAGACAGGAAGGGACCCTACGAGCAGTACTTC. This sequence encodes CASGVDRKGPYEQYF.